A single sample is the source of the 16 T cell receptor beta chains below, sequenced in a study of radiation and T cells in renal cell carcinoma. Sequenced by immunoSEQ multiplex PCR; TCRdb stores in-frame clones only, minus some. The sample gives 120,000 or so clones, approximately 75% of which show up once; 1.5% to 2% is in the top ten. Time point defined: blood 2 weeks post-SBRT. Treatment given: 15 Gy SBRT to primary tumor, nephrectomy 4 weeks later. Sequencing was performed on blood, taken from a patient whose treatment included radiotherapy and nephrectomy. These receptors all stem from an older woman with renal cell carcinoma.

In nucleotides, the CDR3 is TGTGCCAGCAGTCCCTTTGGGGGGGACGACTACGAGCAGTACTTC. Translated: CASSPFGGDDYEQYF. The chain recombines TRBV6-5 with TRBJ2-7; 7 nucleotides align to TRBD2. The germline V gene has CDR1 MNHEY and CDR2 SVGAGI. The trim removed 5 bases at V and 3 bases at J, leaving 10 bases unmatched. The length of the CDR3 is 15 residues.

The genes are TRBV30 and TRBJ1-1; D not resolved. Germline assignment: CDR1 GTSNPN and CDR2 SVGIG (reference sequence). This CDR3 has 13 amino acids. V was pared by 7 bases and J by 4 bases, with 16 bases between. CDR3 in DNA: TGTGCCTTCACCAGAGAGGTCGGCACTGAAGCTTTCTTT. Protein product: CAFTREVGTEAFF.

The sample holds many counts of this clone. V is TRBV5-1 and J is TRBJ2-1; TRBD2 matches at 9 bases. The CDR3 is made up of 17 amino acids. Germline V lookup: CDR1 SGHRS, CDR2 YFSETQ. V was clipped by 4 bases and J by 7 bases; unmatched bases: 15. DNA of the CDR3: TGCGCCAGCAGCGGCCGAGCACAACTAGCGGGCGGGAATGAGCAGTTCTTC. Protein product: CASSGRAQLAGGNEQFF.

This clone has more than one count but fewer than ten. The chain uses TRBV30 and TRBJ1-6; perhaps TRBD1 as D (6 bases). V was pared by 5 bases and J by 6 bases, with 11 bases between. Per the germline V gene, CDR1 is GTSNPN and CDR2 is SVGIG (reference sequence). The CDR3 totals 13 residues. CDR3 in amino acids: CAWGQSGNSPLHF. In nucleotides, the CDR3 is TGTGCCTGGGGACAGTCCGGTAATTCACCCCTCCACTTT. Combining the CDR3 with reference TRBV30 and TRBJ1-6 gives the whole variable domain SQTIHQWPATLVQPVGSPLSLECTVEGTSNPNLYWYRQAAGRGLQLLFYSVGIGQISSEVPQNLSASRPQDRQFILSSKKLLLSDSGFYLCAWGQSGNSPLHFGNGTRLTVT.

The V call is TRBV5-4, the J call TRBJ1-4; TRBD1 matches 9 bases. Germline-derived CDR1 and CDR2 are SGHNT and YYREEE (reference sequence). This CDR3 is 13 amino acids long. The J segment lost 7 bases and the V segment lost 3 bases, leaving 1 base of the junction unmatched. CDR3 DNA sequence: TGTGCCAGCAGCTCGACAGGGGGTGAAAAACTGTTTTTT. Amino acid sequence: CASSSTGGEKLFF.

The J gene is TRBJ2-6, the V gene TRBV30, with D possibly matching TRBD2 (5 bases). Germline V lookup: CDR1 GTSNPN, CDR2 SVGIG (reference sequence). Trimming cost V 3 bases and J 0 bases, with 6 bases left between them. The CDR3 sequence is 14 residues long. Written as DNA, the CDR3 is TGTGCCTGGAGCCGGGGCTCTGGGGCCAACGTCCTGACTTTC. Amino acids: CAWSRGSGANVLTF.

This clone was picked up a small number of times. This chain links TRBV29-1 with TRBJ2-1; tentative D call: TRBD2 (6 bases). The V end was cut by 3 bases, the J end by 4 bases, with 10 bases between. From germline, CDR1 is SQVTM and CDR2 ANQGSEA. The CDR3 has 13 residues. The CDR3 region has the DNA TGCAGCGTTGATCGGGGGAATTACAATGAGCAGTTCTTC. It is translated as CSVDRGNYNEQFF.

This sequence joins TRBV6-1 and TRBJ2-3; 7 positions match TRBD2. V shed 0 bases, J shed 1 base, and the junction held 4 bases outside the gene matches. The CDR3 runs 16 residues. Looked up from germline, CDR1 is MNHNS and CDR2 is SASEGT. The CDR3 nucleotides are TGTGCCAGCAGTGAAGCATTGGGAGGGGGCACAGATACGCAGTATTTT. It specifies CASSEALGGGTDTQYF.

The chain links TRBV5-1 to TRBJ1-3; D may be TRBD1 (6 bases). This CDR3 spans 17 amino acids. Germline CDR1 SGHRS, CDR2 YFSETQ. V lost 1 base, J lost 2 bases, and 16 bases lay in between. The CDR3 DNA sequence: TGCGCCAGCAGCTTGTCCCCCAATACAGGGACTGGAAACACCATATATTTT. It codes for CASSLSPNTGTGNTIYF.

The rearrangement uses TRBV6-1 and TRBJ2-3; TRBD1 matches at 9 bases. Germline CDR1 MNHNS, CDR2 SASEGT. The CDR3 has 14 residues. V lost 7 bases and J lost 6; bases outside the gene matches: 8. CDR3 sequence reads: CASKGRQGVDTQYF. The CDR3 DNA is TGTGCCAGCAAGGGCAGACAGGGGGTCGATACGCAGTATTTT.

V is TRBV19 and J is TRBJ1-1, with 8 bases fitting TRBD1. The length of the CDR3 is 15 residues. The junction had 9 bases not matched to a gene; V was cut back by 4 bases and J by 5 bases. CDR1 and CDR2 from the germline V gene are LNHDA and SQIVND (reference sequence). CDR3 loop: CASSTHGQGGTEAFF. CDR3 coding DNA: TGTGCCAGTAGTACCCACGGACAGGGTGGAACTGAAGCTTTCTTT.

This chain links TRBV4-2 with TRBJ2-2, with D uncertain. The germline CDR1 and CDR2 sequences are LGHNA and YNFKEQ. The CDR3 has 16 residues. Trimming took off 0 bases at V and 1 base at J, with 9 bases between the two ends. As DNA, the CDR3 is TGTGCCAGCAGCCAAGATATTGGAGTGAACACCGGGGAGCTGTTTTTT. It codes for CASSQDIGVNTGELFF.

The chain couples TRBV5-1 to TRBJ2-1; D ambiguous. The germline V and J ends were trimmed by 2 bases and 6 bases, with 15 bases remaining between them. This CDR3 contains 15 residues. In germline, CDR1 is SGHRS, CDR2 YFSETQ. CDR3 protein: CASSFGSSKGNEQFF. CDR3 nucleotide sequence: TGCGCCAGCAGCTTTGGGTCCTCTAAGGGCAATGAGCAGTTCTTC.

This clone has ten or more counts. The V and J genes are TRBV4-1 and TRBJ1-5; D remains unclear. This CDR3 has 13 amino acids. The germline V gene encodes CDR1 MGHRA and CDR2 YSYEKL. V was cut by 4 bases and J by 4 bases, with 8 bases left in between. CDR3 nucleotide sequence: TGCGCCAGCAGCCCCCACGAAAATCAGCCCCAGCATTTT. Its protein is CASSPHENQPQHF.

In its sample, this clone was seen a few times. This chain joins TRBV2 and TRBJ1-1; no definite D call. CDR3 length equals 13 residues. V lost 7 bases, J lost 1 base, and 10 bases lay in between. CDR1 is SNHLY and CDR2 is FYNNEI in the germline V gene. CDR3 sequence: CASIWQENTEAFF. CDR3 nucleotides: TGTGCCAGCATATGGCAGGAGAACACTGAAGCTTTCTTT.

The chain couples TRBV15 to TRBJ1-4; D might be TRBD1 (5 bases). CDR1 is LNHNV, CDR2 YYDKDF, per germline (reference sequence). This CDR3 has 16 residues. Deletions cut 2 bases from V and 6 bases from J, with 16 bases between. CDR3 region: CATSRFSAGADEKLFF. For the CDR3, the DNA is TGTGCCACCAGCAGATTCTCGGCCGGGGCGGATGAAAAACTGTTTTTT.